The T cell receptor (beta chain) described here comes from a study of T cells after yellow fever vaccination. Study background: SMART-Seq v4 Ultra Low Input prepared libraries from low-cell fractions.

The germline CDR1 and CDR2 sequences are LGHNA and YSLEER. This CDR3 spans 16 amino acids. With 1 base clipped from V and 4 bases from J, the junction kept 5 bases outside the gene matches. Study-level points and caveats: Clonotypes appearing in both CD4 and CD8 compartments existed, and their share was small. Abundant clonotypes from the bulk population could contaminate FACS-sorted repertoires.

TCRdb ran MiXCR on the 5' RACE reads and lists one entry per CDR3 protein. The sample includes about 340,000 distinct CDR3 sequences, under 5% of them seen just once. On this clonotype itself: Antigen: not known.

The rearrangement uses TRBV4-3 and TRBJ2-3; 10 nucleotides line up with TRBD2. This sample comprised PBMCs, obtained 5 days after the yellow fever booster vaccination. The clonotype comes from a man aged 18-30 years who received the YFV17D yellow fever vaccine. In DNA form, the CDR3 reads TGCGCCAGCAGCCAAGCAACGAGCGGGGGGGCAGATACGCAGTATTTT. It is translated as CASSQATSGGADTQYF.